This TCR beta chain emerged from a study of radiation and T cells in renal cell carcinoma. Study results and caveats: Top tumor clonotypes rose in blood 2 weeks post-radiation, then contracted.

Note on this clone: Its antigen is still unknown.

Time point defined: baseline pretreatment blood. Treatment meaning: 15 Gy SBRT to primary tumor, nephrectomy 4 weeks later. Assay: immunoSEQ multiplex PCR; the TCRdb copy retains only in-frame clones and omits some. This sample carries about 95,000 clones, 65% to 90% of them seen once, and the ten largest clones take roughly 8%. This CDR3 has 15 residues. In germline, CDR1 is GTSNPN, CDR2 SVGIG (reference sequence). V lost 3 bases and J 8 bases, leaving 17 bases between the germline ends. This clonotype originated in a man aged 45-65 years with renal cell carcinoma. The starting material was blood, obtained from a patient whose treatment included radiotherapy and nephrectomy. The chain combines TRBV30 with TRBJ1-6, with D possibly being TRBD1 (6 bases). This CDR3 is CAWRPRGGIDSPLHF. In DNA form, the CDR3 reads TGTGCCTGGAGACCCCGAGGGGGGATCGATTCACCCCTCCACTTT.